This T cell receptor (beta chain) was documented in a study of T cell repertoires in aging, cancer and after chemotherapy. A mixed TRB-A/B primer pool amplified rearranged TRB by multiplex touch-down PCR. MiXCR, run by TCRdb on the multiplex PCR reads, gives a single entry per CDR3 protein. Of some 6,700 distinct CDR3 sequences listed, around 50% were seen once; the top ten hold around 1.7%. Peripheral blood genomic DNA, not sorted cells or RNA, was the template. The CDR3 has 16 residues. The V gene's germline CDR1 is KGHDR and CDR2 SFDVKD. V dropped 4 bases and J dropped 2 bases, with 11 bases sitting between them.

Material for sequencing was blood. V is TRBV24-1 and J is TRBJ2-6; D unclear. The source is a human donor with a solid tumor. In nucleotides, the CDR3 is TGTGCCACCAGTGACCCTGGAGATACTGGGGCCAACGTCCTGACTTTC. This codes for CATSDPGDTGANVLTF.